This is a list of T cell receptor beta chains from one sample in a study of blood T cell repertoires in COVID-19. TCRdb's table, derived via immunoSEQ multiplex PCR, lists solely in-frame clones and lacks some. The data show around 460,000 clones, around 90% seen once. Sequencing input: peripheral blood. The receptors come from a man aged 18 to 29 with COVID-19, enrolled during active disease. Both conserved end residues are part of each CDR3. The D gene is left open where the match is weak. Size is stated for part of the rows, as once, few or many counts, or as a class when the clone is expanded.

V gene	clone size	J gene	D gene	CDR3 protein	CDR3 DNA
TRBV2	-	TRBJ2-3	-	CASSAGQISTDTQYF	TGTGCCAGCAGTGCAGGGCAGATTAGCACAGATACGCAGTATTTT
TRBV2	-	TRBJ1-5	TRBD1	CASSQTGLGNQPQHF	TGTGCCAGCAGTCAGACAGGGCTTGGCAATCAGCCCCAGCATTTT
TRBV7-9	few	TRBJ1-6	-	CASSLLQGGNSPLHF	TGTGCCAGCAGCTTACTCCAGGGTGGTAATTCACCCCTCCACTTT
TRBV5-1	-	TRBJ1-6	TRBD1	CASSLENLQGNSPLHF	TGCGCCAGCAGCTTGGAGAATCTACAGGGGAACTCACCCCTCCACTTT
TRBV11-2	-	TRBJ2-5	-	CASSLNRVQETQYF	TGTGCCAGCAGCTTGAACAGGGTTCAAGAGACCCAGTACTTC
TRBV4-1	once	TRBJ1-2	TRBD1	CASSQIPGQGNYGYTF	TGCGCCAGCAGCCAAATCCCGGGACAGGGTAACTATGGCTACACCTTC
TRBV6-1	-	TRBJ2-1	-	CASSETGSEQFF	TGTGCCAGCAGTGAAACGGGTAGTGAGCAGTTCTTC
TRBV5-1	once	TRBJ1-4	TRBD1	CASGSTGEAEKLFF	TGCGCCAGCGGTTCGACAGGGGAGGCTGAAAAACTGTTTTTT
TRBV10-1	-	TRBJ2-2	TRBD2	CASSPSSGGNTGELFF	TGCGCCAGCAGTCCGAGCAGCGGGGGGAACACCGGGGAGCTGTTTTTT
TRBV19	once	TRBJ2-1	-	CASTGAGYNEQFF	TGTGCCAGTACTGGGGCAGGGTACAATGAGCAGTTCTTC
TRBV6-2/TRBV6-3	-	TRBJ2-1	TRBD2	CASSYLGTSGRSYNEQFF	TGTGCCAGCAGTTACCTCGGGACTAGCGGGCGCTCATACAATGAGCAGTTCTTC